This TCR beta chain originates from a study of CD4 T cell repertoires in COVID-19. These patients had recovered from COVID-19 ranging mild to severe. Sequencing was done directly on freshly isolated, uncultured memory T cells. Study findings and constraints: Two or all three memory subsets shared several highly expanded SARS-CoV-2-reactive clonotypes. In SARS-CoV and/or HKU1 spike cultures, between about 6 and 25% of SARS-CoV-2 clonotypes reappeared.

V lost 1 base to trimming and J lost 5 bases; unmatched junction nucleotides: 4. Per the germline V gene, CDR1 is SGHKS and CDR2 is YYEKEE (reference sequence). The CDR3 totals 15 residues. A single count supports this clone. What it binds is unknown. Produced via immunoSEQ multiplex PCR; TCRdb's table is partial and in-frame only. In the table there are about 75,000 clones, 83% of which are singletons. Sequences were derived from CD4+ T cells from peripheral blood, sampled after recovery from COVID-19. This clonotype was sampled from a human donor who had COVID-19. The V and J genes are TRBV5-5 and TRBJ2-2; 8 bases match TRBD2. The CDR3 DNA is TGTGCCAGCAGCTTGTTCGGGAGGGGAACCGGGGAGCTGTTTTTT. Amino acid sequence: CASSLFGRGTGELFF.